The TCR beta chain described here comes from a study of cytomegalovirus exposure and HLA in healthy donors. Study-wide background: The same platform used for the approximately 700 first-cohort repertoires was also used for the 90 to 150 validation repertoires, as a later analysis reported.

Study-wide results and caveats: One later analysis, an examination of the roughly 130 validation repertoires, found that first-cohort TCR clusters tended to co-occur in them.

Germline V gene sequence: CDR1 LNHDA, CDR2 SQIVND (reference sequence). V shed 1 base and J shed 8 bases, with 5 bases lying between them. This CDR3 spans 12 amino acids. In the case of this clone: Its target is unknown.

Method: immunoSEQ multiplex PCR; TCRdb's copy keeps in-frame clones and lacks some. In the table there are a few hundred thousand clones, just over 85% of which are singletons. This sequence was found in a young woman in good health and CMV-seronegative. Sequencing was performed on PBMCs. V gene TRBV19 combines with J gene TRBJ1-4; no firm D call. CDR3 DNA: TGTGCCAGTAGTATAGTTGGCGAAAAACTGTTTTTT. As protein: CASSIVGEKLFF.